This TCR beta chain was obtained from a study of blood T cell repertoires in COVID-19. The wider study: From T cells, B-cell-depleted T cells, or PBMCs came the material, which was cDNA or gDNA.

Assignments of participants to cohorts depended upon their own reported clinical history. V lost 0 bases and J 7 bases, leaving 12 bases between the germline ends. CDR3 length equals 14 residues. The germline gives CDR1 ENHRY, CDR2 SYGVKD. In the source study's methods: For nucleated cells, counts were estimated from reference gene primer amplification. The table came from immunoSEQ multiplex PCR; TCRdb's copy has only in-frame clones and leaves some out. The V and J calls and the clone size are those of that table, but D and trimming were determined from the DNA. The sample records 270,000 or so clones, around 90% being singletons. This clone was seen once.

The material sequenced was PBMCs or T cells enriched from blood (not recorded which). The source of this sequence is a woman aged 25 to 39 with acute COVID-19. The chain recombines TRBV10-3 with TRBJ2-5, with a tentative D call TRBD2 (6 bases). The CDR3 is CAISESTRGWTQYF. For the CDR3, the DNA is TGTGCCATCAGTGAGTCGACACGGGGGTGGACCCAGTACTTC.